This entry concerns a single TCR beta chain. What antigen it recognizes has not been identified. This sample stems from a study of alternative splicing in chronic myeloid leukemia remission (dated by TCRdb to the early 2020s). Describing the broader study: Peripheral blood from chronic-phase CML patients at diagnosis and remission was profiled by RNA sequencing and compared with healthy donors. The diagnostic specimens from the trials consisted of total leukocytes from peripheral blood collected in EDTA. Trizol was used to extract total RNA from peripheral blood mononuclear cells of the diagnosis, remission and control samples. The female/male split was 11/5 for diagnosis samples, 8/3 for remission samples and 2/4 for controls. Median ages were approximately 51 years at diagnosis, roughly 58 at remission and around 35 for healthy controls. Some ten diagnostic specimens, together with matched remission specimens, were obtained from the RESIST (imatinib), ENESTxtnd (nilotinib) and PINNACLE (nilotinib plus pegylated interferon) trials. The French Persistem study supplied nine CML samples, of which seven were diagnostic and two were matched remission samples.

The investigation overall reported the following: Strong differences in blood cell composition were observed between timepoints, with a shift from myeloid progenitor enrichment at diagnosis to mature lymphoid enrichment at remission. At remission, blood cell composition was reshaped to resemble that of the lymphoid cell-enriched normal controls.

Reading the germline V gene gives CDR1 SGHTA and CDR2 FQGNSA. The CDR3 runs 18 amino acids, cysteine and phenylalanine included. No DNA sequence was recorded. The library relied on bulk RNA-seq. The TruSeq Stranded RNA sample prep kit was used to generate libraries of poly-A-enriched mRNA from an input of about 1 ug total RNA. Paired-end sequencing was carried out on a HiSeq 2500, and each sample was sequenced in triplicate. Each mate in the RNA-seq data had a read length of 125 nucleotides. As for how the authors treated the data: Reads were trimmed and aligned to hg38 with STAR v2.7, with quality control by FASTQC, RSeQC and multiqc. Salmon 0.14.1 was used to quantify gene expression levels as transcripts per million (TPM). Principal component analysis suggested that trial, library batch, sequencing batch, treatment regimen and sex did not drive transcriptomic profiles. Through TCRdb reprocessing, the reads give one entry per CDR3 protein sequence; DNA is omitted. TCRdb, not the authors, supplied the V and J calls. Here the sample has 550 to 800 distinct CDR3 sequences; 95% to 98% occur a single time. Approximately 3% of the sample is held by the ten biggest clonotypes.

Interpreted using the paper, the time point label stands for: chronic-phase CML before TKI therapy (screening/day 1). Over 15 CML patients made up the patient cohort, and matched post-remission samples were retrieved for a subset of those patients. The V and J segments used are TRBV7-2 and TRBJ2-2; TCRdb indicates TRBD2, and absent DNA this call remains unverified. This TCR was recovered from an adult with chronic myeloid leukemia. This sample comprised PBMCs or total blood leukocytes (not recorded which), obtained at diagnosis. The CDR3 sequence is CASSFPRRLAGVTGELFF.